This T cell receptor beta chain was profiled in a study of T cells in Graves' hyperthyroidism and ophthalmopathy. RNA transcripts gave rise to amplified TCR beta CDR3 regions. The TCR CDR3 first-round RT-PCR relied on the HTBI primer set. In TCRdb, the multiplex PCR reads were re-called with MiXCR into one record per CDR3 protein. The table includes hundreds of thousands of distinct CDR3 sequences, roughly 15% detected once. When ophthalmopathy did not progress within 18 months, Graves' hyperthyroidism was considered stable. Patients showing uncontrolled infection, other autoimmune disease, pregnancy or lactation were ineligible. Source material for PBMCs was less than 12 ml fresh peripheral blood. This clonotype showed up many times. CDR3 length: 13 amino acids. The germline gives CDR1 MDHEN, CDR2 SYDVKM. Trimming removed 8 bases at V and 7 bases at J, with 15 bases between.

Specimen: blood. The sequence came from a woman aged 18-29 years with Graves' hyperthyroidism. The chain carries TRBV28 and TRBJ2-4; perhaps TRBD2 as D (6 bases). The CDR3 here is CASLGLRRNIQYF. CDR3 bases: TGTGCCAGCCTGGGACTCCGTCGTAACATTCAGTACTTC.